The T cell receptor (beta chain) under discussion was sequenced for a study of technical replicates of blood from several donors. V was clipped by 7 bases and J by 1 base, with 12 bases between them. Germline V lookup: CDR1 MGHDK, CDR2 SYGVNS. This CDR3 spans 14 amino acids. This clone was picked up one time. TCRdb's copy holds only in-frame clones and misses some; the assay was immunoSEQ multiplex PCR. In the table there are tens of thousands of clones, approximately 95% of which are singletons. Source material: T cells isolated from PBMCs. This chain connects TRBV25-1 to TRBJ2-3; D not certain. This receptor was taken from a human donor in good health. The CDR3 sequence is CASTGRPGTDTQYF. CDR3 sequence (DNA): TGTGCCAGCACGGGTAGACCCGGCACAGATACGCAGTATTTT.